The entry below gives a single T cell receptor (beta chain) sequence along with its context. The participants were between roughly 18 and 89 years old and came from some 25 US areas. Exposed study participants had met a COVID-19 case within 2 weeks before entry. TCRdb's table, derived via immunoSEQ multiplex PCR, lists solely in-frame clones and lacks some. This repertoire shows nearly 250,000 clones, more than 80% found once; its top ten account for 0.85% to 0.9%. The data belong to a study of blood T cell repertoires in COVID-19. Study-wide context: The origin of the acute and convalescent COVID-19 samples was the United States, Italy and Spain. T cells, B-cell-depleted T cells, or PBMCs supplied cDNA or gDNA.

This TCR came from a man aged 45-60 years who had been exposed to COVID-19. The specimen sequenced was PBMCs or T cells enriched from blood (not recorded which).

The DNA of the CDR3 is TGTGCTAGTGTAAAACTAGCGAATTACAATGAGCAGTTCTTC. Its translation is CASVKLANYNEQFF. The rearrangement uses TRBV12-5 and TRBJ2-1, with 7 bases identical to TRBD2. V trimming: 7 bases; J trimming: 4 bases; junction bases outside the gene matches: 7. The CDR3 consists of 14 residues. Germline values: CDR1 LGHNT, CDR2 FRNRAP. The entire variable domain, with the rest obtained from reference TRBV12-5 and TRBJ2-1, is as follows: DARVTQTPRHKVTEMGQEVTMRCQPILGHNTVFWYRQTMMQGLELLAYFRNRAPLDDSGMPKDRFSAEMPDATLATLKIQPSEPRDSAVYFCASVKLANYNEQFFGPGTRLTVL.